This TCR beta chain comes out of a study of cytomegalovirus exposure and HLA in healthy donors. The PCR employed 60 Vbeta primers together with 13 Jbeta primers. The repertoire was sequenced with immunoSEQ multiplex PCR; TCRdb's copy has only in-frame clones and lacks some. The sample contains 180,000 or so clones, about three quarters of which appear only once. Trimming pared 0 bases from V and 9 bases from J, leaving 12 bases between. CDR1 and CDR2 (germline): GTSNPN, SVGIG (reference sequence). The CDR3 spans 14 residues. The clonotype comes from a man between 18 and 29 years old in good health and CMV-seronegative. Sequencing was carried out using PBMCs. The rearrangement joins TRBV30 to TRBJ1-6; D not certain. The CDR3 sequence is CAWSVLVSASPLHF. The DNA for the CDR3 is TGTGCCTGGAGTGTATTAGTGTCTGCTTCACCCCTCCACTTT.